The clone carrying this TCR beta chain showed up just a few times. The data belong to a study of blood T cell repertoires in COVID-19. Study information: Cohort 3 donors counted as recovered after two negative PCRs, clearance, or resolved symptoms.

TCRdb's copy holds only in-frame clones and misses some; the assay was immunoSEQ multiplex PCR. The sample records fewer than 250,000 clones, 86% being singletons. The CDR3 has 17 amino acids. Germline assignment: CDR1 ENHRY and CDR2 SYGVKD. V was cut by 0 bases and J by 3 bases, with 14 bases left in between. This TCR derives from a woman in her thirties or forties in a cohort exposed to, infected with or recovered from COVID-19 (not recorded which). This rearrangement joins TRBV10-3 to TRBJ2-2; D possibly corresponds to TRBD2 (5 bases). The sequenced sample consisted of PBMCs or T cells enriched from blood (not recorded which). CDR3 in DNA: TGTGCCATCAGTGAGTCGTTGTGGATGGAGGACACCGGGGAGCTGTTTTTT. Its translation is CAISESLWMEDTGELFF.